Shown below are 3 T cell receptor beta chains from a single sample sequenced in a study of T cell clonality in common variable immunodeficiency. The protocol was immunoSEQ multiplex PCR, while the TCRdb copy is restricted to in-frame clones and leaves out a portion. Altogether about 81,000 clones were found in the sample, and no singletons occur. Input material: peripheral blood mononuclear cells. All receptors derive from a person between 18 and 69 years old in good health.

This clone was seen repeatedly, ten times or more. Incomplete CDR3 DNA: TGTGCCAGCACCCTAGGGGGGGGGCGAGCGGGTCAAGAGACC. Protein sequence: CASTLGGGRAGQET. From start to end, the CDR3 is CASTLGGGRAGQETQYF. The chain has TRBV7-8 and TRBJ2-5, with a weak D call TRBD2 (7 bases). The CDR3 is cut off 3 residues early in the read; its end comes from the germline J gene. V lost 7 bases and J lost 2, with 23 bases in between. The V gene's germline CDR1 is SGHVS and CDR2 FQNEAQ. This CDR3 has 17 amino acids.

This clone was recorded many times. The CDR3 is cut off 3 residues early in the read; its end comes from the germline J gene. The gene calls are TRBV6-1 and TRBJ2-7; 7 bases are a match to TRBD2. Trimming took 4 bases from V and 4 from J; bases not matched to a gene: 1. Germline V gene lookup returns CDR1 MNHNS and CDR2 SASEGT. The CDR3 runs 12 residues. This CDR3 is CASSGLAYEQYF. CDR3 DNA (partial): TGTGCCAGCAGTGGACTAGCTTACGAG.

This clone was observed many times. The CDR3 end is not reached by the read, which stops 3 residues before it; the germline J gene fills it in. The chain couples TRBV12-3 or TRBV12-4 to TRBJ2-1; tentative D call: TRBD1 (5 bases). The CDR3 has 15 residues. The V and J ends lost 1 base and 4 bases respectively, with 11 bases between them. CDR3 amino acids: CASSLGPDRYNEQFF. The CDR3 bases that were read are TGTGCCAGCAGTTTAGGGCCAGACAGATACAATGAG.